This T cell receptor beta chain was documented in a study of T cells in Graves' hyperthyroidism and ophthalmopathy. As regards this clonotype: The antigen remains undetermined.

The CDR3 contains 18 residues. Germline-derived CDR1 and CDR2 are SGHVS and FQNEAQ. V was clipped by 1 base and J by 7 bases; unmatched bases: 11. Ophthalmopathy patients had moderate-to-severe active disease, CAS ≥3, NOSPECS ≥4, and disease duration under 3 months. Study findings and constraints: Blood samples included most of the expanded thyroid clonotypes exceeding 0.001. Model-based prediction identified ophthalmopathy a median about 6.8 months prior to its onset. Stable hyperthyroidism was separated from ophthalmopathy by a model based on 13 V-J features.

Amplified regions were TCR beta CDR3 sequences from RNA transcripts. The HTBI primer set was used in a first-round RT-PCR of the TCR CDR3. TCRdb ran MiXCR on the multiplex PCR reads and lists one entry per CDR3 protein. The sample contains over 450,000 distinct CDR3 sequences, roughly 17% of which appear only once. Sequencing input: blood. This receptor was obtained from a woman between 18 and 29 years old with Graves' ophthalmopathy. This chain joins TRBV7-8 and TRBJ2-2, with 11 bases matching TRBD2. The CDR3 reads CASSLVPSGGTPVGELFF. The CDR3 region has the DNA TGTGCCAGCAGCTTAGTCCCTAGCGGGGGGACCCCGGTCGGGGAGCTGTTTTTT.